A selection of T cell receptor beta chains follows, all from one sample in a study of a mutant IDH1 vaccine in newly diagnosed glioma. TCRdb's copy holds only in-frame clones and misses some; the assay was immunoSEQ multiplex PCR. This sample has about 38,000 clones, with 78% found just once. The sample consisted of PBMCs, taken from a glioma patient treated with radiotherapy, temozolomide or both. The source of these receptors is a man in his forties with glioma. Some clones in this sample may be carry-over from other donors' samples. Both conserved end residues are part of each CDR3. The D gene is left open where the match is weak. Rows give clone size only sometimes, using once, few, many, or a class for an expanded clone.

TRBJ1-1,-,TRBV7-9,-,CATAAGRNTEAFF,TGTGCCACCGCGGCCGGGAGAAACACTGAAGCTTTCTTT
TRBJ2-1,TRBD2,TRBV2,-,CASGRTSGGYNEQFF,TGTGCCAGCGGGCGTACTAGCGGGGGATACAATGAGCAGTTCTTC
TRBJ1-1,TRBD1,TRBV6-5,-,CASSYSRDRGWTEAFF,TGTGCCAGCAGTTACTCGAGGGACAGGGGATGGACTGAAGCTTTCTTT
TRBJ1-2,-,TRBV27,few,CASSPSGGQVGYGYTF,TGTGCCAGCAGTCCCAGCGGAGGTCAGGTTGGGTATGGCTACACCTTC
TRBJ2-7,-,TRBV6-5,-,CASSYARALGEQYF,TGTGCCAGCAGTTACGCCAGGGCCCTCGGCGAGCAGTACTTC
TRBJ1-3,-,TRBV5-6,-,CASSRTRPGRTGNTIYF,TGTGCCAGCAGCCGAACGCGACCTGGTCGGACTGGAAACACCATATATTTT
TRBJ1-4,-,TRBV30,-,CAWSHDEEKLFF,TGTGCCTGGAGTCATGACGAAGAAAAACTGTTTTTT
TRBJ1-6,-,TRBV7-2,-,CASNHRADNSPLHF,TGTGCCAGCAACCACAGGGCCGATAATTCACCCCTCCACTTT
TRBJ2-7,TRBD2,TRBV18,-,CASSPRGEGPYEQYF,TGTGCCAGCTCACCACGGGGGGAGGGGCCCTACGAGCAGTACTTC
TRBJ1-1,-,TRBV5-1,-,CASSLGRPEGAFF,TGCGCCAGCAGCTTGGGCCGCCCTGAGGGAGCTTTCTTT
TRBJ1-4,-,TRBV5-6,-,CASRGISKLFF,TGTGCCAGCAGAGGGATCTCTAAACTGTTTTTT
TRBJ1-6,TRBD1,TRBV14,-,CASSPLGTGPNSPLHF,TGTGCCAGCAGCCCACTTGGGACAGGACCCAATTCACCCCTCCACTTT
TRBJ1-1,-,TRBV19,-,CASSIQEGYTEAFF,TGTGCCAGTAGTATCCAGGAGGGCTACACTGAAGCTTTCTTT
TRBJ1-5,-,TRBV19,-,CASSTGLSNQPQHF,TGTGCCAGCAGTACAGGTCTCAGCAATCAGCCCCAGCATTTT
TRBJ1-5,TRBD1,TRBV5-1,-,CASSLGTGGNQPQHF,TGCGCCAGCAGCTTAGGGACAGGGGGGAATCAGCCCCAGCATTTT
TRBJ2-1,-,TRBV5-1,-,CASSPRQYNEQFF,TGCGCCAGCAGCCCTCGACAGTACAATGAGCAGTTCTTC
TRBJ1-5,-,TRBV29-1,-,CSVAATDGGPQHF,TGCAGCGTTGCAGCGACGGACGGGGGGCCCCAGCATTTT
TRBJ2-7,-,TRBV27,-,CASSFKRSAYEQYF,TGTGCCAGCAGTTTTAAGAGGTCCGCCTACGAGCAGTACTTC
TRBJ1-3,-,TRBV29-1,-,CSVGDGGNTIYF,TGCAGCGTTGGGGACGGGGGAAACACCATATATTTT
TRBJ2-3,-,TRBV5-1,-,CASSLVDSTDTQYF,TGCGCCAGCAGCTTGGTGGACAGCACAGATACGCAGTATTTT
TRBJ1-3,-,TRBV2,-,CASSEARGLANTIYF,TGTGCCAGCAGTGAAGCGCGGGGTTTGGCAAACACCATATATTTT
TRBJ1-6,-,TRBV30,once,CAWKPLRNSPLHF,TGTGCCTGGAAGCCCCTACGTAATTCACCCCTCCACTTT
TRBJ2-2,TRBD1,TRBV7-6,-,CASSWVGGPNTGELFF,TGTGCCAGCAGCTGGGTAGGGGGCCCGAACACCGGGGAGCTGTTTTTT
TRBJ2-3,-,TRBV7-6,-,CASSPEADVADTQYF,TGTGCCAGCAGCCCCGAGGCTGACGTGGCAGATACGCAGTATTTT
TRBJ2-2,TRBD1,TRBV19,-,CASSLPGTGGTGELFF,TGTGCCAGTAGCCTACCCGGGACAGGGGGCACCGGGGAGCTGTTTTTT
TRBJ1-5,-,TRBV2,few,CASSDVMGANQPQHF,TGTGCCAGCAGTGATGTTATGGGGGCTAATCAGCCCCAGCATTTT
TRBJ2-3,-,TRBV5-4,once,CASSSDGGYTDTQYF,TGTGCCAGCAGCTCGGACGGGGGATACACAGATACGCAGTATTTT
TRBJ1-1,-,TRBV6-1,-,CASSEASRAAFF,TGTGCCAGCAGTGAAGCGTCGAGGGCAGCTTTCTTT
TRBJ1-6,-,TRBV15,-,CATSRARMAPLHF,TGTGCCACCAGCAGAGCAAGGATGGCACCCCTCCACTTT
TRBJ2-1,-,TRBV19,-,CASSMAFGSYNEQFF,TGTGCCAGTAGTATGGCGTTTGGCTCCTACAATGAGCAGTTCTTC
TRBJ2-1,TRBD1,TRBV4-1,-,CASSQEGRTGAALYNEQFF,TGCGCCAGCAGCCAAGAAGGGCGGACAGGGGCCGCCCTCTACAATGAGCAGTTCTTC
TRBJ2-5,-,TRBV19,-,CASSRETVRGETQYF,TGTGCCAGTAGTAGAGAGACAGTTCGCGGCGAGACCCAGTACTTC
TRBJ2-3,-,TRBV6-4,medium-sized,CASSEGTSTDTQYF,TGTGCCAGCAGTGAGGGGACTAGCACAGATACGCAGTATTTT
TRBJ1-1,-,TRBV18,-,CASSPTMNTEAFF,TGTGCCAGCTCACCAACCATGAACACTGAAGCTTTCTTT
TRBJ1-5,-,TRBV5-5,few,CASTLEQGSNQPQHF,TGTGCCAGCACCCTAGAGCAGGGAAGCAATCAGCCCCAGCATTTT
TRBJ1-1,TRBD1,TRBV9,-,CASSTDRGRTEAFF,TGTGCCAGCAGCACAGACAGGGGGAGGACTGAAGCTTTCTTT
TRBJ1-2,TRBD1,TRBV29-1,-,CSGQGTNYGYTF,TGCAGCGGACAGGGTACCAACTATGGCTACACCTTC
TRBJ1-1,-,TRBV6-5,-,CASSMRNTEAFF,TGTGCCAGCAGTATGAGGAACACTGAAGCTTTCTTT
TRBJ1-1,-,TRBV6-5,-,CASSYGGANTEAFF,TGTGCCAGCAGTTACGGGGGGGCGAACACTGAAGCTTTCTTT
TRBJ2-3,TRBD1,TRBV5-1,-,CASSQGTGSTDTQYF,TGCGCCAGCAGCCAGGGGACAGGGAGCACAGATACGCAGTATTTT
TRBJ2-1,-,TRBV4-2,-,CASSLAIGDGDNEQFF,TGTGCCAGCAGCCTAGCCATCGGGGACGGTGACAATGAGCAGTTCTTC
TRBJ2-3,-,TRBV7-2,-,CASSSRDTQYF,TGTGCCAGCAGCTCCCGAGATACGCAGTATTTT
TRBJ1-5,-,TRBV6-1,-,CASRQDGNQPQHF,TGTGCCAGCAGGCAGGACGGGAATCAGCCCCAGCATTTT
TRBJ2-5,TRBD2,TRBV5-1,few,CASSFSGGQETQYF,TGCGCCAGCAGCTTTAGCGGGGGACAAGAGACCCAGTACTTC
TRBJ2-5,TRBD1,TRBV7-9,-,CASSPPRTGQETQYF,TGTGCCAGCAGCCCCCCCCGGACAGGGCAAGAGACCCAGTACTTC